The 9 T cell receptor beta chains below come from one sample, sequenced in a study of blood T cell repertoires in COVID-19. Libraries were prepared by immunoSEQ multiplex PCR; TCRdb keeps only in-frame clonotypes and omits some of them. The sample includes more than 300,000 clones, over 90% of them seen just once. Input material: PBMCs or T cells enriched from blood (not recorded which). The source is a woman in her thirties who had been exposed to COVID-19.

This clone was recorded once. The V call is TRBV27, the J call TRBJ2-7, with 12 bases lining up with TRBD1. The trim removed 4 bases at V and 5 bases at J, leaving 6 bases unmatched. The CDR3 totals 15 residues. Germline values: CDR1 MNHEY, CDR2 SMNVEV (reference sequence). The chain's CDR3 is CASSSRDRGLNEQYF. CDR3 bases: TGTGCCAGCAGTTCCCGGGACAGGGGGCTGAACGAGCAGTACTTC.

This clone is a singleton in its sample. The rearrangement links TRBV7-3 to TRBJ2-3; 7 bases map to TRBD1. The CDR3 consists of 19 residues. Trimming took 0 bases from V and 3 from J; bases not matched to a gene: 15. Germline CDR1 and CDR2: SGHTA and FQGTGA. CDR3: CASSLTAGGHGGYTDTQYF. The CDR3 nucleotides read TGTGCCAGCAGCTTAACAGCAGGGGGACATGGGGGCTATACAGATACGCAGTATTTT.

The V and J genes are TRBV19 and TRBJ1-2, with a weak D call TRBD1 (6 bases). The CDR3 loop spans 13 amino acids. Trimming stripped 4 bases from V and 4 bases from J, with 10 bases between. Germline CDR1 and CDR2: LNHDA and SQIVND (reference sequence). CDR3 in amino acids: CASSKQGVYGYTF. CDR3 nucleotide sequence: TGTGCCAGTAGTAAACAGGGTGTCTATGGCTACACCTTC.

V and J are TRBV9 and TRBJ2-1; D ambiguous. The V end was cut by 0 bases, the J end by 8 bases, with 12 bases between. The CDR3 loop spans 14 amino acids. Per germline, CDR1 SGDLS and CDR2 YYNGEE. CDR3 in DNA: TGTGCCAGCAGCGTAGGTAGTGTGGGCGATGAGCAGTTCTTC. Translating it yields CASSVGSVGDEQFF. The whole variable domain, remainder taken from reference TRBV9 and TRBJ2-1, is DSGVTQTPKHLITATGQRVTLRCSPRSGDLSVYWYQQSLDQGLQFLIQYYNGEERAKGNILERFSAQQFPDLHSELNLSSLELGDSALYFCASSVGSVGDEQFFGPGTRLTVL.

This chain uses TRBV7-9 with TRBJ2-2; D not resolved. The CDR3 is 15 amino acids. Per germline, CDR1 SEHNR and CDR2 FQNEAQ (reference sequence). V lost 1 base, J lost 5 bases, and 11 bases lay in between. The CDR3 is CASSLEEPSTGELFF. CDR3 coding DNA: TGTGCCAGCAGCTTAGAGGAGCCTTCTACCGGGGAGCTGTTTTTT.

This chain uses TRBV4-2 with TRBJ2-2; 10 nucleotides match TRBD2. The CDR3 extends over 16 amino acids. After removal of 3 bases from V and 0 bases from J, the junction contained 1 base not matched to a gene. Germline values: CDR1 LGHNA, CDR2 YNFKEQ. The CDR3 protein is CASSHTSGANTGELFF. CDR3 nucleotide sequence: TGTGCCAGCAGCCACACTAGCGGGGCGAACACCGGGGAGCTGTTTTTT.

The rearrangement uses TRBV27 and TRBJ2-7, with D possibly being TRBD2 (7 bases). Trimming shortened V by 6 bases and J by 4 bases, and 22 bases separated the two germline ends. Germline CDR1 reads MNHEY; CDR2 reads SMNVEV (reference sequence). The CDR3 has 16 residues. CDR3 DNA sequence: TGTGCCAGCAGGGTACCCCGGTTAGGGGGGGCGTACGAGCAGTACTTC. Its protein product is CASRVPRLGGAYEQYF.

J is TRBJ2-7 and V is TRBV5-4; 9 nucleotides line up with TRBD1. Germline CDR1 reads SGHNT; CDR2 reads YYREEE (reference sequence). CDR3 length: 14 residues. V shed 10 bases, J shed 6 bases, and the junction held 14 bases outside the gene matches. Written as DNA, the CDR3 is TGTGCCCTCAAGGGGGACAGGGTGATGTCCGAGCAGTACTTC. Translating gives CALKGDRVMSEQYF.

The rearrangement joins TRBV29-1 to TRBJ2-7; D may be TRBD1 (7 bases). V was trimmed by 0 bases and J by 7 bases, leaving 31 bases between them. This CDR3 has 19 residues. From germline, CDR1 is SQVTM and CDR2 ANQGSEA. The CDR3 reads CSVEDLWEAGGTREREQYF. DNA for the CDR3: TGCAGCGTTGAAGATCTTTGGGAGGCAGGGGGTACCAGGGAACGGGAGCAGTACTTC.